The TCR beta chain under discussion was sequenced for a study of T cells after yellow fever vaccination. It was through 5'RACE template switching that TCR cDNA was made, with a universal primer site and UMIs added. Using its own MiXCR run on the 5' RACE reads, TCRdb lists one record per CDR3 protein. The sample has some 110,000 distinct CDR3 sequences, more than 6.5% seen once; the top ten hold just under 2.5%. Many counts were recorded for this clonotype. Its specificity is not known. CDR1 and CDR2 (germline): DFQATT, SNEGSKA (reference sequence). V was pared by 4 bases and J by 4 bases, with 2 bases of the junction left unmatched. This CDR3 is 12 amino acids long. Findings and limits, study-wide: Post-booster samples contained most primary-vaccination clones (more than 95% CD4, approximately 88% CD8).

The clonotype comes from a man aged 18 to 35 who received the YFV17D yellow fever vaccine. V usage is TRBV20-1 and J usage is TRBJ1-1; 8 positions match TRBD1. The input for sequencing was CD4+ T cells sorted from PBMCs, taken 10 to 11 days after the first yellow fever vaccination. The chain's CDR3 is CSANTGGTEAFF. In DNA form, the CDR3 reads TGCAGTGCTAATACAGGGGGCACTGAAGCTTTCTTT.